This T cell receptor beta chain was recorded in a study of T cell changes during pregnancy in multiple sclerosis. CDR1 and CDR2 (germline): SGHVS, FNYEAQ. The CDR3 is made up of 13 amino acids. V shed 6 bases and J 2 bases; nucleotides not matched to a gene: 2. This table comes from immunoSEQ multiplex PCR, and its TCRdb copy is limited to in-frame clones, with some not included. Of tens of thousands of clones listed, roughly 94% are singletons. The sequences come from CD8+ T cells from peripheral blood mononuclear cells, collected before pregnancy. The chain recombines TRBV7-6 with TRBJ2-7; 9 positions agree with TRBD1. The sequence derives from a female donor with multiple sclerosis, enrolled in a pregnancy study. The CDR3 DNA reads TGTGCCAGCAGTACAGGGGGCACCTACGAGCAGTACTTC. Translation gives CASSTGGTYEQYF.